The present T cell receptor (beta chain) was sequenced within a study of cytomegalovirus exposure and HLA in healthy donors. With 60 Vbeta and 13 Jbeta primers, the PCR was carried out. Data came from immunoSEQ multiplex PCR; TCRdb stores just in-frame clones and leaves some out. The sample holds about 210,000 clones, 60% to 80% seen once. V shed 3 bases, J shed 4 bases, and the junction held 7 bases outside the gene matches. Germline CDR1 reads MGHDK; CDR2 reads SYGVNS. The CDR3 spans 16 residues. As concerns this clone: Antigen unknown.

Study-wide results and caveats: The study listed roughly 160 cytomegalovirus-associated TCR beta chains.

The sample was PBMCs. The receptor's source is a male donor in good health and CMV-seronegative. The chain recombines TRBV25-1 with TRBJ2-2; 8 positions agree with TRBD1. The CDR3 coding sequence is TGTGCCAGCAGTGACCCCGGGACAGGAACCACCGGGGAGCTGTTTTTT. Translating it yields CASSDPGTGTTGELFF.